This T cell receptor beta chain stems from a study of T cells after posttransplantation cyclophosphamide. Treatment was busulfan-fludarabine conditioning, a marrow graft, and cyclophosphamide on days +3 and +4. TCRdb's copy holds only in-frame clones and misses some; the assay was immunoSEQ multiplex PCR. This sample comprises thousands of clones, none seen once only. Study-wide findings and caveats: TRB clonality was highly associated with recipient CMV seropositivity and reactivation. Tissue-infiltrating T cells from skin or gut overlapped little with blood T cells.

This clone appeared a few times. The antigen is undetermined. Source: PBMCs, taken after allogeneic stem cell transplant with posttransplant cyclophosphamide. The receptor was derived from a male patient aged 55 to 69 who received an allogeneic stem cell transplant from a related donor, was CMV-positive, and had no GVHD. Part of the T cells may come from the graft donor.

The CDR3 DNA reads as TGTGCCAGCAGCGCCCGACTAGCGGGGGGGCCCGGGACAGATACGCAGTATTTT. This gives the protein CASSARLAGGPGTDTQYF. The chain has TRBV9 and TRBJ2-3; 14 nucleotides line up with TRBD2. Germline lookup yields CDR1 SGDLS and CDR2 YYNGEE. V shed 3 bases, J shed 3 bases, and the junction held 9 bases outside the gene matches. The CDR3 spans 18 residues.